Listed here are 12 T cell receptor beta chains from one sample, sequenced in a study of neurological immune-mediated disorders (dated by TCRdb to the late 2010s). The library was built by means of 5' RACE. Data came from an Illumina HiSeq 2500. Clones were called with MiXCR by TCRdb after fastp trimmed the public reads at Q25, and only in-frame beta chains were retained. Identical CDR3 proteins give one entry, which carries the most common genes and DNA. The sample records nearly 45,000 distinct CDR3 sequences, roughly 13% of which are singletons. The ten largest make up 1.3% of the sample. Sequenced sample: PBMCs. The source of these receptors is a female donor in good health.

This clonotype was recorded at least ten times. V gene TRBV20-1 combines with J gene TRBJ2-5, with D tentatively TRBD1 (5 bases). Trimming left V 0 bases short and J 2 bases short, with 10 bases between. CDR1 is DFQATT, CDR2 SNEGSKA, per germline (reference sequence). This CDR3 contains 14 residues. The CDR3 region is CSARDLTVQETQYF. The CDR3 coding sequence is TGCAGTGCTAGAGACCTGACAGTTCAAGAGACCCAGTACTTC.

The chain joins TRBV3-1 to TRBJ2-7; possibly TRBD2 for D (5 bases). Per germline, CDR1 LGHDT and CDR2 YNNKEL (reference sequence). Trimming took off 4 bases at V and 0 bases at J, with 7 bases between the two ends. The CDR3 contains 13 residues. The CDR3 region has the DNA TGTGCCAGCAGCCTCCGGGGCTCCTACGAGCAGTACTTC. It is translated as CASSLRGSYEQYF.

There are many counts of this clonotype. The chain recombines TRBV5-1 with TRBJ1-2; D is possibly TRBD1 (5 bases). The V end was cut by 0 bases, the J end by 4 bases, with 7 bases between. Per germline, CDR1 SGHRS and CDR2 YFSETQ. The CDR3 loop spans 13 amino acids. The CDR3 spells CASSLEGTYGYTF. The CDR3 DNA is TGCGCCAGCAGCTTGGAGGGGACCTATGGCTACACCTTC.

This chain connects TRBV6-2 or TRBV6-3 to TRBJ2-3; 10 bases are a match to TRBD1. The V gene's germline CDR1 is MNHEY and CDR2 SVGEGT. CDR3 size: 16 residues. V lost 8 bases, J lost 0 bases, and 8 bases stayed unmatched. The CDR3 bases are TGTGCCAGCCGGGACAGGGGCTTCGATAGCACAGATACGCAGTATTTT. Translated, it gives CASRDRGFDSTDTQYF.

This clonotype was counted many times. The chain employs TRBV9 and TRBJ2-6; no definite D call. V lost 0 bases, J lost 2 bases, and 6 bases lay in between. This CDR3 spans 15 amino acids. Germline assignment: CDR1 SGDLS and CDR2 YYNGEE. The DNA for the CDR3 is TGTGCCAGCAGCGTAGTAGGGCCTGGGGCCAACGTCCTGACTTTC. It codes for CASSVVGPGANVLTF.

On this clonotype itself: Being one base from a much bigger clone, this may be a read error. This chain connects TRBV12-3 or TRBV12-4 to TRBJ1-1; TRBD1 aligns across 11 bases. After removal of 6 bases from V and 7 bases from J, the junction contained 10 bases not matched to a gene. The CDR3 is 15 amino acids. The CDR3 sequence: CASSPGTGGRDEAFF. The CDR3 DNA is TGTGCCAGCAGCCCCGGGACAGGGGGAAGGGATGAAGCTTTCTTT.

This clonotype was recorded many times. This chain links TRBV5-1 with TRBJ1-1; 10 bases are a match to TRBD1. V was pared by 2 bases and J by 0 bases, with 4 bases of the junction left unmatched. CDR1 SGHRS and CDR2 YFSETQ come from the germline V gene. There are 16 residues in the CDR3. The CDR3 bases are TGCGCCAGCAGCTTACCGGGACAGGGGATGAACACTGAAGCTTTCTTT. It is translated as CASSLPGQGMNTEAFF.

This clonotype was seen many times. This chain joins TRBV9 and TRBJ2-5; tentative D call: TRBD1 (5 bases). CDR3 length: 15 amino acids. Looked up from germline, CDR1 is SGDLS and CDR2 is YYNGEE. The ends were cut back, 0 bases at V and 5 bases at J, with 14 bases in the middle. The CDR3 coding sequence is TGTGCCAGCAGCGTAGGAAATGGCTGGGGCGAGACCCAGTACTTC. Its translation is CASSVGNGWGETQYF.

This clonotype was picked up many times. CDR3 sequence: CASGGTVYGYTF. The CDR3 DNA is TGTGCCAGCGGGGGGACAGTCTATGGCTACACCTTC. V and J are TRBV6-5 and TRBJ1-2, with TRBD1 identical over 7 bases. V lost 8 bases to trimming and J lost 4 bases; unmatched junction nucleotides: 4. The germline V gene encodes CDR1 MNHEY and CDR2 SVGAGI. The CDR3 totals 12 residues.

This clonotype occurred many times. This chain uses TRBV12-3 or TRBV12-4 with TRBJ2-5; D might be TRBD2 (6 bases). V was cut by 6 bases and J by 5 bases, with 13 bases left in between. There are 13 residues in the CDR3. CDR3 sequence: CASSGGGVETQYF. DNA of the CDR3: TGTGCCAGCAGCGGTGGCGGGGTTGAGACCCAGTACTTC.

This clonotype was found many times. The genes are TRBV2 and TRBJ1-1; D possibly corresponds to TRBD1 (5 bases). The CDR3 has 13 amino acids. CDR1 is SNHLY, CDR2 FYNNEI, per germline. With 3 bases removed from V and 5 bases from J, the gap between germline ends came to 10 bases. CDR3 in DNA: TGTGCCAGCAGTGACCAGGGCTGGACTGAAGCTTTCTTT. Its protein product is CASSDQGWTEAFF.

This clonotype has ten or more counts. The genes are TRBV20-1 and TRBJ2-7, with 7 bases fitting TRBD2. The CDR3 has 15 amino acids. Germline V gene sequence: CDR1 DFQATT, CDR2 SNEGSKA (reference sequence). The ends lost 2 bases at V and 2 bases at J; junction bases unmatched: 9. DNA of the CDR3: TGCAGTGCTAGATCATCGGGGGGATTAACCTACGAGCAGTACTTC. Residues: CSARSSGGLTYEQYF.